The clone carrying this T cell receptor beta chain was counted between two and nine times. Its antigen is still unknown. The data derive from a study of cytotoxic CD8 clonotypes in ibrutinib-treated CLL. Whole-study findings and limits: Clonotypes that were public were uncommon, and they contracted or stayed stable on treatment. Clonality rose at ibrutinib response, held steady in sustained remission, and fell toward baseline at progression. Sampling time points were not equivalent between sustained-remission and progressing patients.

The V and J ends lost 0 bases and 4 bases respectively, with 16 bases between them. The germline V gene has CDR1 MGHRA and CDR2 YSYEKL. This CDR3 comprises 17 residues. This table comes from immunoSEQ multiplex PCR, and its TCRdb copy is limited to in-frame clones, with some not included. The sample carries 12,000 or so clones, roughly three quarters recorded once. The sequencing here drew on PBMCs, taken at disease progression, from a patient treated with ibrutinib. The sequence was collected from a human donor with chronic lymphocytic leukemia. The chain joins TRBV4-1 to TRBJ1-5; D is unresolved. CDR3 DNA: TGCGCCAGCAGCCAAGAATCCGTACTGGGAGGAAATCAGCCCCAGCATTTT. As protein: CASSQESVLGGNQPQHF.